The clone carrying this T cell receptor beta chain was counted only a few times. Its cognate antigen is unknown. The record originates from a study of radiation and T cells in renal cell carcinoma. Findings and caveats of the study: Top 100 clonotypes averaged approximately 50% in irradiated versus around 45% in nephrectomy-only tumors.

V was pared by 0 bases and J by 4 bases, with 11 bases between. Per the germline V gene, CDR1 is SGHKS and CDR2 is YYEKEE (reference sequence). The CDR3 is 14 amino acids. The data were produced by immunoSEQ multiplex PCR, yet TCRdb's version contains in-frame clones alone and is incomplete. The sample carries approximately 15,000 clones, 58% recorded once. As to treatment: treatment-naive control, cytoreductive nephrectomy. Treatment-naive patients without radiation supplied the control tumors at nephrectomy. The TCR was taken from a man in his forties with renal cell carcinoma. This chain connects TRBV5-5 to TRBJ2-7; D is perhaps TRBD2 (5 bases). The starting material was tumor tissue, obtained from a patient whose treatment was nephrectomy without radiotherapy. CDR3 coding DNA: TGTGCCAGCAGCTTGGTCGCGGGTGGATACGAGCAGTACTTC. Protein product: CASSLVAGGYEQYF.